This entry lists 16 T cell receptor beta chains sequenced from one sample in a study of T-cell memory formation after mild COVID-19. TCRdb reprocessed the 5' RACE reads via MiXCR and lists one record per CDR3 protein. The sample shows roughly 400,000 distinct CDR3 sequences, around 17% of them seen only once. Input material: PBMCs or a T cell subset sorted from them (not recorded which). These receptors all stem from a man aged 18-30 years who had mild COVID-19 (a few samples of this study predate the infection). Cell type and time point are not known.

The rearrangement links TRBV5-1 to TRBJ1-1; D perhaps matches TRBD1 (6 bases). Germline-derived CDR1 and CDR2 are SGHRS and YFSETQ. V was cut by 4 bases and J by 2 bases, with 12 bases left in between. CDR3 size: 14 residues. The CDR3 here is CASSLQGRNTEAFF. The CDR3 DNA follows: TGCGCCAGCAGCCTACAGGGCCGCAACACTGAAGCTTTCTTT. Combining the CDR3 with reference TRBV5-1 and TRBJ1-1 gives the whole variable domain KAGVTQTPRYLIKTRGQQVTLSCSPISGHRSVSWYQQTPGQGLQFLFEYFSETQRNKGNFPGRFSGRQFSNSRSEMNVSTLELGDSALYLCASSLQGRNTEAFFGQGTRLTVV.

This clonotype was detected only a few times. V and J are TRBV10-3 and TRBJ2-1; D is ambiguous. Germline-derived CDR1 and CDR2 are ENHRY and SYGVKD. V was trimmed by 4 bases and J by 6 bases, leaving 10 bases between them. The length of the CDR3 is 13 residues. CDR3 DNA: TGTGCCATCAGTGTCCCCGAGGCCAATGAGCAGTTCTTC. This codes for CAISVPEANEQFF.

This clonotype was counted a few times. The gene calls are TRBV7-3 and TRBJ2-2; D unclear. This CDR3 spans 13 amino acids. Germline-derived CDR1 and CDR2 are SGHTA and FQGTGA. V was trimmed by 4 bases and J by 8 bases, leaving 11 bases between them. This chain's CDR3 is CASSWTVRGELFF. The DNA for the CDR3 is TGTGCCAGCAGCTGGACCGTCAGGGGGGAGCTGTTTTTT.

In nucleotides, the CDR3 is TGTGCCAGCAGTGGGTTTGGGACTTATGGCTACACCTTC. Its protein product is CASSGFGTYGYTF. The chain recombines TRBV2 with TRBJ1-2, with D tentatively TRBD1 (5 bases). The CDR3 consists of 13 residues. V lost 4 bases to trimming and J lost 5 bases, with 11 bases between them. Germline lookup yields CDR1 SNHLY and CDR2 FYNNEI.

V usage is TRBV6-2 or TRBV6-3 and J usage is TRBJ1-5, with D uncertain. Germline loops: CDR1 MNHEY, CDR2 SVGEGT. The CDR3 is 12 residues long. Trimming stripped 5 bases from V and 2 bases from J, with 4 bases between. The CDR3 reads CASSIGNQPQHF. CDR3 bases: TGTGCCAGCAGTATAGGCAATCAGCCCCAGCATTTT.

This clonotype was detected many times. The CDR3 nucleotides read TGTGCCAGCAGCTTAACAGCTACGAACACTGAAGCTTTCTTT. Translating gives CASSLTATNTEAFF. The chain employs TRBV7-9 and TRBJ1-1; no reliable D call. The CDR3 extends over 14 amino acids. V lost 2 bases to trimming and J lost 1 base, with 8 bases between them. Germline V gives CDR1 SEHNR, CDR2 FQNEAQ (reference sequence).

This sequence joins TRBV15 and TRBJ2-3, with TRBD2 as a possible D gene (7 bases). Germline values: CDR1 LNHNV, CDR2 YYDKDF (reference sequence). Trimming took off 5 bases at V and 5 bases at J, with 17 bases between the two ends. The CDR3 is 15 amino acids. CDR3 amino acids: CATSSPAGALDTQYF. CDR3 in DNA: TGTGCCACCAGCTCCCCGGCGGGGGCCTTAGATACGCAGTATTTT.

The chain has TRBV6-1 and TRBJ2-2; D is perhaps TRBD2 (6 bases). V was pared by 9 bases and J by 2 bases, with 13 bases between. Germline CDR1 MNHNS, CDR2 SASEGT. The CDR3 sequence is 14 residues long. CDR3 sequence: CARGTPGNTGELFF. Written as DNA, the CDR3 is TGTGCCAGAGGGACTCCGGGCAACACCGGGGAGCTGTTTTTT.

This clonotype appeared a few times. The chain uses TRBV6-1 and TRBJ2-1; 8 bases map to TRBD1. After removal of 7 bases from V and 4 bases from J, the junction contained 9 bases not matched to a gene. CDR3 length: 15 residues. The germline V gene has CDR1 MNHNS and CDR2 SASEGT. CDR3 DNA sequence: TGTGCCAGCACCCTGTACCGGGACAGGTACAATGAGCAGTTCTTC. Residues: CASTLYRDRYNEQFF.

This clonotype has more than one count but fewer than ten. CDR3 DNA sequence: TGCAGTGCTGGGACTAGCGGGGTTAATGAGCAGTTCTTC. Translation: CSAGTSGVNEQFF. The rearrangement links TRBV20-1 to TRBJ2-1; 13 bases are a match to TRBD2. In germline, CDR1 is DFQATT, CDR2 SNEGSKA (reference sequence). J lost 7 bases, V lost 5 bases, and 2 bases had no gene match. This CDR3 spans 13 amino acids.

This clonotype was seen a few times. This chain connects TRBV20-1 to TRBJ1-6, with TRBD1 identical over 7 bases. V was pared by 6 bases and J by 7 bases, with 3 bases of the junction left unmatched. Germline V gene data show CDR1 as DFQATT and CDR2 as SNEGSKA (reference sequence). The CDR3 runs 12 residues. CDR3 sequence: CSARQGNSPLHF. CDR3 bases: TGCAGTGCGCGACAGGGAAATTCACCCCTCCACTTT.

The table lists this clonotype with a few counts. Here the CDR3 DNA reads TGTGCCAGCAGCTTTCTCAGGACCGGGGAGCTGTTTTTT. Residues: CASSFLRTGELFF. The gene calls are TRBV7-2 and TRBJ2-2; D gene uncertain. Germline V gene lookup returns CDR1 SGHTA and CDR2 FQGNSA. V was shortened by 3 bases and J by 5 bases, with 7 bases between the two germline ends. The CDR3 is 13 residues long. Based on the CDR3 plus reference TRBV7-2 and TRBJ2-2, the full variable domain is GAGVSQSPSNKVTEKGKDVELRCDPISGHTALYWYRQSLGQGLEFLIYFQGNSAPDKSGLPSDRFSAERTGGSVSTLTIQRTQQEDSAVYLCASSFLRTGELFFGEGSRLTVL.

The chain carries TRBV20-1 and TRBJ1-6; TRBD1 might be the D (6 bases). Between the trimmed V and J ends, which lost 1 base and 10 bases, there was a span of 20 bases. The germline CDR1 and CDR2 sequences are DFQATT and SNEGSKA (reference sequence). CDR3 length equals 16 residues. Here the CDR3 reads CSARVPSGAQRSPLHF. In nucleotides, the CDR3 is TGCAGTGCTAGAGTCCCATCAGGGGCGCAAAGGTCACCCCTCCACTTT.

This clonotype was observed many times. One end of the junction does not line up with germline, which may come from a read error. This chain links TRBV7-7 with TRBJ2-5; 7 positions agree with TRBD1. Germline CDR1 reads SSHAT; CDR2 reads FNYEAQ (reference sequence). The CDR3 contains 15 residues. The CDR3 is CASSPRTGPQETQYF. The CDR3 DNA is TGTGCTAGCAGCCCCCGGACAGGCCCACAAGAGACCCAGTACTTC.

This clonotype was recorded a few times. The chain has TRBV4-1 and TRBJ2-5; D remains unclear. The V end was cut by 6 bases, the J end by 5 bases, with 19 bases between. Looked up from germline, CDR1 is MGHRA and CDR2 is YSYEKL. There are 15 residues in the CDR3. The CDR3 spells CASSPGPGSLETQYF. Written as DNA, the CDR3 is TGCGCCAGCAGTCCAGGACCAGGTAGCTTGGAGACCCAGTACTTC.

The gene calls are TRBV6-5 and TRBJ2-3; no definite D call. The CDR3 is 12 residues long. V lost 6 bases, J lost 4 bases, and 8 bases lay in between. Germline V gene data show CDR1 as MNHEY and CDR2 as SVGAGI. As DNA, the CDR3 is TGTGCCAGCAGACCTAGGCCAGATACGCAGTATTTT. Translated, it gives CASRPRPDTQYF.